The 5 T cell receptor beta chains listed next were all sequenced from one sample in a study of identical twins. TCRdb used MiXCR to reprocess the 5' RACE reads, holding one entry per CDR3 protein. This repertoire shows fewer than 650,000 distinct CDR3 sequences, roughly 9.5% found once; its top ten account for roughly 3%. These same records also appear under a second study, on yellow fever vaccine responses in identical twins.

What was sequenced was PBMCs. The origin of the receptors is a woman in her late teens or twenties in good health.

The V call is TRBV12-5, the J call TRBJ2-7; D gene uncertain. V was clipped by 1 base and J by 2 bases, with 6 bases between them. The CDR3 length is 13 residues. The V gene's germline CDR1 is LGHNT and CDR2 FRNRAP. This CDR3 is CASGLDVAYEQYF. The CDR3 nucleotides are TGTGCTAGTGGTTTGGATGTAGCCTACGAGCAGTACTTC.

This clonotype was seen a handful of times. The rearrangement joins TRBV9 to TRBJ1-1; TRBD1 might be the D (5 bases). The germline CDR1 and CDR2 sequences are SGDLS and YYNGEE. CDR3 length: 14 amino acids. V was trimmed by 3 bases and J by 5 bases, leaving 14 bases between them. In nucleotides, the CDR3 is TGTGCCAGCAGCGATCCGGGACTATTGACTGAAGCTTTCTTT. Protein sequence: CASSDPGLLTEAFF.

To note about this clonotype: The DNA is left out, because the CDR3 cannot be placed on it with certainty; the CDR3 is given as TCRdb lists it. J is TRBJ1-6 and V is TRBV5-4; no DNA check was done on the table's D call, TRBD1. The germline CDR1 and CDR2 sequences are SGHNT and YYREEE (reference sequence). With termini counted, the CDR3 has 15 amino acids. The CDR3 loop reads CASSLGSGQGSPLHF.

J is TRBJ1-1 and V is TRBV28; D is unresolved. The CDR3 extends over 15 amino acids. V dropped 3 bases and J dropped 2 bases, with 13 bases sitting between them. CDR1 MDHEN and CDR2 SYDVKM come from the germline V gene. CDR3 residues: CASSFATIPNTEAFF. CDR3 in DNA: TGTGCCAGCAGTTTCGCAACAATCCCTAACACTGAAGCTTTCTTT.

In its sample, this clonotype was seen many times. The CDR3 is CASSLDSSTDTQYF. The CDR3 nucleotides are TGCGCCAGCAGCTTGGACAGTAGCACAGATACGCAGTATTTT. The rearrangement uses TRBV5-1 and TRBJ2-3; D unresolved. The CDR3 has 14 residues. The germline V and J ends were trimmed by 0 bases and 0 bases, with 5 bases remaining between them. In germline, CDR1 is SGHRS, CDR2 YFSETQ.